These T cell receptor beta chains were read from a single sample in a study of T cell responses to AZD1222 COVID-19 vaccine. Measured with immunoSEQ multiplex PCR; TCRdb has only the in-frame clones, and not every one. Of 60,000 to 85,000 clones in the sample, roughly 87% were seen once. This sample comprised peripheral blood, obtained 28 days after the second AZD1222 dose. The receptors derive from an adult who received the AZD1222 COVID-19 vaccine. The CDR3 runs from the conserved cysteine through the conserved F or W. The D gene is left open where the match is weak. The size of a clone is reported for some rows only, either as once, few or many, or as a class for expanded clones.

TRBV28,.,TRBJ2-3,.,CASSLSTDADTQYF,TGTGCCAGCAGTTTAAGCACAGATGCAGATACGCAGTATTTT
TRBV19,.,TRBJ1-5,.,CASSIPESNQPQHF,TGTGCCAGTAGTATACCGGAGAGCAATCAGCCCCAGCATTTT
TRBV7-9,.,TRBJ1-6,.,CASEVGEGYSPLHF,TGTGCCAGCGAAGTTGGGGAGGGTTATTCACCCCTCCACTTT
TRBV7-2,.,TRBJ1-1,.,CASSSTVNTEAFF,TGTGCCAGCAGCTCGACAGTGAACACTGAAGCTTTCTTT
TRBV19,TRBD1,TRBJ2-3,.,CASTRGTGELDTQYF,TGTGCCAGTACCAGGGGGACAGGGGAGTTGGATACGCAGTATTTT
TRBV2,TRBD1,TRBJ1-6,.,CARETGTGSLGSYNSPLHF,TGTGCCAGAGAAACCGGGACAGGGTCCCTGGGCTCCTATAATTCACCCCTCCACTTT
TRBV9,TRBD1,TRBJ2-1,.,CASSLTGTGYNEQFF,TGTGCCAGCAGCTTGACCGGGACAGGGTACAATGAGCAGTTCTTC
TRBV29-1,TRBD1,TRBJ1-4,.,CSVLGDRSNEKLFF,TGCAGCGTCCTCGGGGACAGATCAAATGAAAAACTGTTTTTT
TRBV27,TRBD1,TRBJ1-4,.,CASRRTGTTTTNEKLFF,TGTGCCAGCAGAAGGACAGGGACTACTACAACTAATGAAAAACTGTTTTTT
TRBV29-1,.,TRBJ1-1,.,CSVVGGWNTEAFF,TGCAGCGTTGTTGGAGGGTGGAACACTGAAGCTTTCTTT
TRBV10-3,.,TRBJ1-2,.,CAISDLLRSSAAAYGYTF,TGTGCCATCAGTGACCTTCTCAGGTCCTCGGCCGCTGCCTATGGCTACACCTTC
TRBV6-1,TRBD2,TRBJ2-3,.,CASSEAISGGVADTQYF,TGTGCCAGCAGTGAAGCAATCAGCGGGGGGGTTGCAGATACGCAGTATTTT
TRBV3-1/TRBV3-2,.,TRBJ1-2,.,CASSQEGLRAPYGYTF,TGTGCCAGCAGCCAAGAGGGATTGAGGGCGCCCTATGGCTACACCTTC
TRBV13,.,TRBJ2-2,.,CASSLSSPGELFF,TGTGCCAGCAGCTTATCGAGCCCCGGGGAGCTGTTTTTT
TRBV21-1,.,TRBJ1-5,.,CASGGQPQHF,TGTGCCAGCGGGGGTCAGCCCCAGCATTTT
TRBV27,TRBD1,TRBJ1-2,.,CASSPADRDGYTF,TGTGCCAGCAGTCCAGCGGACAGGGATGGCTACACCTTC
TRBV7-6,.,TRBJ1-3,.,CASSQTGRNSGNTIYF,TGTGCCAGCAGCCAAACCGGACGGAACTCTGGAAACACCATATATTTT
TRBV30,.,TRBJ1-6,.,CAWKGGRNSPLHF,TGTGCCTGGAAGGGGGGACGTAATTCACCCCTCCACTTT
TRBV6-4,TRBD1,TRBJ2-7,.,CATHPGTGDSYEQYF,TGTGCCACCCACCCCGGGACAGGTGACTCCTACGAGCAGTACTTC
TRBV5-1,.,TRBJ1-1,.,CASSLGQDYTEAFF,TGCGCCAGCAGCTTGGGACAGGATTACACTGAAGCTTTCTTT
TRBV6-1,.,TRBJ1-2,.,CASSDDSYGYTF,TGTGCCAGCAGTGACGACAGCTATGGCTACACCTTC
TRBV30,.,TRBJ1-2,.,CAWSGVSNYGYTF,TGTGCCTGGAGTGGGGTATCTAACTATGGCTACACCTTC
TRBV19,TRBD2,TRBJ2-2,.,CASSRAGSTGELFF,TGTGCCAGTAGTAGAGCGGGGAGCACCGGGGAGCTGTTTTTT
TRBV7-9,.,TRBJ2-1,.,CASSLIISGGRYNEQFF,TGTGCCAGCAGCTTAATCATTTCGGGGGGCCGTTACAATGAGCAGTTCTTC
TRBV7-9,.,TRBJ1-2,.,CASSEDVYGYTF,TGTGCCAGCAGCGAGGACGTTTATGGCTACACCTTC
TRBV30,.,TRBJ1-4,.,CAWGSGGASEKLFF,TGTGCCTGGGGCTCGGGAGGCGCTAGTGAAAAACTGTTTTTT
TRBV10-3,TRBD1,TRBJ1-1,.,CATTGRLETEAFF,TGTGCCACGACAGGGAGGTTGGAGACTGAAGCTTTCTTT
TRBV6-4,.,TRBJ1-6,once,CASNGPHGVGVSSYNSPLHF,TGTGCCAGCAATGGCCCACATGGGGTTGGGGTAAGCTCCTATAATTCACCCCTCCACTTT
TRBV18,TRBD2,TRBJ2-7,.,CASSPVGGQSSYEQYF,TGTGCCAGCTCACCCGTGGGAGGGCAAAGCTCCTACGAGCAGTACTTC
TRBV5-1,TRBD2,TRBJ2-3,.,CASSRKGSGEDTQYF,TGCGCCAGCAGCCGGAAGGGTAGCGGGGAAGATACGCAGTATTTT
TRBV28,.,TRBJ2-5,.,CASGEKQYQETQYF,TGTGCCAGCGGCGAGAAACAATACCAAGAGACCCAGTACTTC
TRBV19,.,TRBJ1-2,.,CASSPGRIFYGYTF,TGTGCCAGTAGTCCCGGACGTATCTTCTATGGCTACACCTTC
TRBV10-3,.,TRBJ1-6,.,CAISEPRLGRTNSPLHF,TGTGCCATCAGTGAGCCCCGCCTAGGCAGAACTAATTCACCCCTCCACTTT
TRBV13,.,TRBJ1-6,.,CASSHRRVDSPLHF,TGTGCCAGCAGCCACAGGAGGGTAGATTCACCCCTCCACTTT
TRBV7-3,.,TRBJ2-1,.,CASSSGGSNNEQFF,TGTGCCAGCAGCTCGGGGGGCTCAAACAATGAGCAGTTCTTC
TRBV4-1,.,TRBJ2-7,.,CASSPSGVSYEQYF,TGCGCCAGCAGCCCCTCAGGGGTTTCCTACGAGCAGTACTTC
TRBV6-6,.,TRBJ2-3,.,CASSYLNGATDTQYF,TGTGCCAGCAGTTACCTGAACGGAGCCACAGATACGCAGTATTTT
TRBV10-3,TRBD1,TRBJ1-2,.,CAISAGTGYGYTF,TGTGCCATCAGCGCGGGGACAGGGTATGGCTACACCTTC
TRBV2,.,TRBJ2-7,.,CASSLRALSSYEQYF,TGTGCCAGCAGCCTGCGAGCTCTTAGCTCCTACGAGCAGTACTTC
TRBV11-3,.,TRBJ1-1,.,CASSLDTDTEAFF,TGTGCCAGCAGCTTAGATACGGACACTGAAGCTTTCTTT
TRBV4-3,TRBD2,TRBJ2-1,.,CASSQVLRGENEQFF,TGCGCCAGCAGCCAAGTTTTGCGGGGGGAAAATGAGCAGTTCTTC
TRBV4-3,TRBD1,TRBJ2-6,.,CASSQGTGSGANVLTF,TGCGCCAGCAGCCAGGGGACAGGGTCTGGGGCCAACGTCCTGACTTTC
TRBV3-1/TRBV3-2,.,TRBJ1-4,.,CASSLRRNEKLFF,TGTGCCAGCAGCCTCCGTCGTAATGAAAAACTGTTTTTT
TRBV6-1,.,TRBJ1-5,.,CASSDTANQPQHF,TGTGCCAGCAGTGACACAGCCAATCAGCCCCAGCATTTT
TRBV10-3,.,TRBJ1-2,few,CAISDRNYGYTF,TGTGCCATCAGTGACCGTAACTATGGCTACACCTTC
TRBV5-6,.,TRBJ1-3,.,CASSHTAGVSSGNTIYF,TGTGCCAGCAGCCACACAGCAGGGGTGAGCTCTGGAAACACCATATATTTT
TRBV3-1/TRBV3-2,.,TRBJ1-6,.,CASSQGAQSGSYNSPLHF,TGTGCCAGCAGCCAAGGTGCACAATCCGGCTCCTATAATTCACCCCTCCACTTT
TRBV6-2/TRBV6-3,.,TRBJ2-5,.,CASSPGGMETQYF,TGTGCCAGCAGCCCCGGGGGAATGGAGACCCAGTACTTC
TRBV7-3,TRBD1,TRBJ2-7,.,CASSLGPGQEPYEQYF,TGTGCCAGCAGCTTAGGGCCGGGACAGGAGCCCTACGAGCAGTACTTC
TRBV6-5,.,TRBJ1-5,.,CASSYGPRSNQPQHF,TGTGCCAGCAGTTACGGGCCGAGAAGCAATCAGCCCCAGCATTTT
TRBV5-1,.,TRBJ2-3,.,CASSFASSSTDTQYF,TGCGCCAGCAGCTTCGCGTCCTCTAGCACAGATACGCAGTATTTT
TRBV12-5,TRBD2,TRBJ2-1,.,CASGLGLAGIDEQFF,TGTGCTAGTGGTTTGGGACTAGCGGGGATCGATGAGCAGTTCTTC
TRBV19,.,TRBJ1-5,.,CASSTGEGWSNQPQHF,TGTGCCAGTAGTACTGGGGAAGGCTGGAGCAATCAGCCCCAGCATTTT
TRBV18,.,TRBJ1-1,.,CASSPQGQNTEAFF,TGTGCCAGCTCACCACAGGGCCAGAACACTGAAGCTTTCTTT
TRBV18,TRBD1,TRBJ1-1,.,CASSRQGAEAFF,TGTGCCAGCTCACGACAGGGAGCTGAAGCTTTCTTT
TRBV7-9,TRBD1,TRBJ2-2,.,CASSSGQGDTGELFF,TGTGCCAGCAGCTCGGGACAGGGGGACACCGGGGAGCTGTTTTTT
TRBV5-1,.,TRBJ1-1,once,CASSLRGRDDEAFF,TGCGCCAGCAGCTTAAGGGGCAGGGATGATGAAGCTTTCTTT